The 4 T cell receptor beta chains reported below all come from one sample, sequenced in a study of CD8+CD57+ T cells in acquired aplastic anemia. TCR beta VDJ combinations and CDR3 sequences were profiled from genomic DNA. From the reads, TCRdb called clonotypes with MiXCR, one entry per CDR3 protein. The data hold hundreds of thousands of distinct CDR3 sequences, with about half observed a single time. Sequencing was done on patients that had shown CD8+CD57+ cell expansion by flow cytometry. Sequencing was performed on sorted CD4+, CD8+, or CD8+CD57+ T cells (not recorded which) from PBMCs. Receptors originate from a human donor with aplastic anemia.

About this clonotype: This may stem from a read error, because a much larger clone lies one nucleotide away. The chain uses TRBV6-6 and TRBJ1-2; TRBD1 matches at 11 bases. CDR1 MNHNY and CDR2 SVGAGI come from the germline V gene (reference sequence). This CDR3 has 18 residues. CDR3 in DNA: TGTGCCAGCAGTTACCCTCCCCCCTCCCGGGACAGGGGGAATGGCCACACCTTC. Amino acid sequence: CASSYPPPSRDRGNGHTF.

This clonotype showed up just a few times. This clone may be a read error of a much larger clone one base away. The chain has TRBV9 and TRBJ1-5; D uncertain. Germline V gives CDR1 SGDLS, CDR2 YYNGEE. Trimming cost V 0 bases and J 6 bases, with 7 bases left between them. The CDR3 has 13 amino acids. The CDR3, as DNA: TGTGCCAGCAGCGTAGAGTCCGGTCAGCCCCAGCATTTT. Its protein is CASSVESGQPQHF.

This clonotype was seen a few times. The chain joins TRBV24-1 to TRBJ2-1; tentative D call: TRBD1 (6 bases). The CDR3 consists of 12 residues. CDR1 is KGHDR and CDR2 is SFDVKD in the germline V gene. Trimming cost V 3 bases and J 15 bases, with 14 bases left between them. The CDR3 coding sequence is TGTGCCACCAGTGATCAACAGGGTGAGTTGTTCTTC. Protein product: CATSDQQGELFF.

In the case of this clonotype: Given a much more abundant clone one base away, this may be a read error. The conserved final phenylalanine or tryptophan is absent from the CDR3, which likely points to a read error. The chain couples TRBV6-5 to TRBJ1-2, with D uncertain. Germline CDR1 is MNHEY and CDR2 is SVGAGI. Trimming left V 2 bases short and J 4 bases short, with 8 bases between. This CDR3 has 13 residues. DNA for the CDR3: TGTGCCAGCAGTTACCGGGATCGCTATGGCTACACCCTC. This gives the protein CASSYRDRYGYTL.